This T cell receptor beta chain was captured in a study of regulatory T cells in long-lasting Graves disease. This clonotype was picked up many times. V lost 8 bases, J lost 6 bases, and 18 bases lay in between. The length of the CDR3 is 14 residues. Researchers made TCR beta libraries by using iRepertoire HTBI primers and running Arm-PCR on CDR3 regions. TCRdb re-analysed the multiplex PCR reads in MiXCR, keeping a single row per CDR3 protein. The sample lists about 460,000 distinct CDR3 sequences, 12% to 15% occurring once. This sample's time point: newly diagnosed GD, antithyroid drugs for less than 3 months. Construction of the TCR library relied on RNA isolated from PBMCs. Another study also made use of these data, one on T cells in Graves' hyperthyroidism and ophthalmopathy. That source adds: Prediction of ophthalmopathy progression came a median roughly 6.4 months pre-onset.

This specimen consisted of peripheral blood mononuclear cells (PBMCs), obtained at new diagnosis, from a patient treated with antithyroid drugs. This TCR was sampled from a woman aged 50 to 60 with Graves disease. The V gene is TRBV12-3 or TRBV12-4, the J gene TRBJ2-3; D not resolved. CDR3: CASPRDGPRDTQYF. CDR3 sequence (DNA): TGTGCCAGCCCCCGAGATGGGCCCCGGGATACGCAGTATTTT.